This T cell receptor beta chain was recovered during a study of blood T cell repertoires in COVID-19. On the study more broadly: Symptom resolution, clearance, or two negative PCRs marked donors in Cohort 3 as recovered. Sources were T cells, B-cell-depleted T cells, or PBMCs; the material itself was cDNA or gDNA.

V shed 9 bases, J shed 4 bases, and the junction held 11 bases outside the gene matches. Looked up from germline, CDR1 is MDHEN and CDR2 is SYDVKM. The CDR3 contains 15 residues. As handled by the study authors: Reference gene primers were amplified, and this amplification served to estimate nucleated cell counts. Clones were read by immunoSEQ multiplex PCR, and TCRdb kept only the in-frame ones, dropping some. V and J calls and clone size are as listed in that table; D and trimming were resolved from the DNA. The sample yields under 300,000 clones, around 90% seen once. The study drew participants aged 18 to 89 years from under 30 US areas.

Sequencing input: PBMCs or T cells enriched from blood (not recorded which). The rearrangement links TRBV28 to TRBJ2-5; 10 positions match TRBD1. The clonotype originates from an older woman in a cohort exposed to, infected with or recovered from COVID-19 (not recorded which). CDR3 residues: CASIAPGQGRETQYF. The CDR3 bases are TGTGCCAGTATTGCTCCGGGACAGGGGCGAGAGACCCAGTACTTC. The variable domain in full, completed from reference TRBV28 and TRBJ2-5, reads DVKVTQSSRYLVKRTGEKVFLECVQDMDHENMFWYRQDPGLGLRLIYFSYDVKMKEKGDIPEGYSVSREKKERFSLILESASTNQTSMYLCASIAPGQGRETQYFGPGTRLLVL.